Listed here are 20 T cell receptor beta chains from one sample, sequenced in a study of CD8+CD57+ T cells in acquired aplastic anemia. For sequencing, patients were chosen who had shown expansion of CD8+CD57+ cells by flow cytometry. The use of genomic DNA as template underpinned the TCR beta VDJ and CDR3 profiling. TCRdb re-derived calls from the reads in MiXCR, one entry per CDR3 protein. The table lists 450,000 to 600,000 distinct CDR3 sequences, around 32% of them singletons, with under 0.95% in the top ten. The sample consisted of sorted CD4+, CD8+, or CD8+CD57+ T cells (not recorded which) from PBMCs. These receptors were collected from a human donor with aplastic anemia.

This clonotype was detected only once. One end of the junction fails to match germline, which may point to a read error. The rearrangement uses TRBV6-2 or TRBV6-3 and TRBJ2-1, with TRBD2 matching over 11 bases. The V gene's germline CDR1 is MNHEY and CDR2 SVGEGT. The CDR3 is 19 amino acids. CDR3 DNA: TGCGCCAGCAGTTACTCGTTGACTAGCGGGGACAACTCCTACAATGAGCAGTTCTTC. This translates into CASSYSLTSGDNSYNEQFF.

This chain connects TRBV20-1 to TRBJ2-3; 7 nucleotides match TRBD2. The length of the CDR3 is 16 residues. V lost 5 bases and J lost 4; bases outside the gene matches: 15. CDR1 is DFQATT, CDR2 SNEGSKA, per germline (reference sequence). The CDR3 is CSAPSLKRGLSDTQYF. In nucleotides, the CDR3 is TGCAGTGCTCCCTCACTGAAGCGGGGTCTGTCAGATACGCAGTATTTT.

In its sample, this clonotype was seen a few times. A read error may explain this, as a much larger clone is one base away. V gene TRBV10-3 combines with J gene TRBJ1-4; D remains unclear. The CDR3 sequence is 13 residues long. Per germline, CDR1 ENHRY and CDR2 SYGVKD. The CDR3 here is CAISDTSLEKRFF. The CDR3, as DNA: TGTGCCATCAGTGACACCAGTCTTGAAAAACGGTTTTTT.

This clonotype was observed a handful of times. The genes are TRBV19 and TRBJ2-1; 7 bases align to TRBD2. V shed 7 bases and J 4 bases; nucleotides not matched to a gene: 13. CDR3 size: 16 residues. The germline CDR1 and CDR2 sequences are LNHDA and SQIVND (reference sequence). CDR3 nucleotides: TGTGCCAGTACCTCGACTAGCTCCCCAGGTTACAATGAGCAGTTCTTC. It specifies CASTSTSSPGYNEQFF.

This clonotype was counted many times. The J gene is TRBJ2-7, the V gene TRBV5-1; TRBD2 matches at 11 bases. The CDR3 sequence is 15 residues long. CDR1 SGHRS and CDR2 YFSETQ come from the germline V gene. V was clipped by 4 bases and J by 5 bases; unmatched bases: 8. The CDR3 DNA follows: TGCGCCAGCAGCCTGGGACTAGCGGCCACCGACGAGCAGTACTTC. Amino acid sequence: CASSLGLAATDEQYF.

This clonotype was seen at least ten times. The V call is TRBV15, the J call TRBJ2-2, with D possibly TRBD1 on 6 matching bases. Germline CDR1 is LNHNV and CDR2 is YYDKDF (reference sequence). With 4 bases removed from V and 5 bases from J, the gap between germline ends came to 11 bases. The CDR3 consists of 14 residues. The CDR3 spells CATSKDRSTGELFF. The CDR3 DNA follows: TGTGCCACCAGCAAAGACAGGAGTACCGGGGAGCTGTTTTTT.

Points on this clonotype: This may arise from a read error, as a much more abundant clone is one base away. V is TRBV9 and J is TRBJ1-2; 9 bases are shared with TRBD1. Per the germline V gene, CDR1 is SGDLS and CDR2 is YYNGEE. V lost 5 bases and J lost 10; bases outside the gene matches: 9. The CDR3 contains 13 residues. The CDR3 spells CASRTGGRDDYTF. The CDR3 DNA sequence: TGTGCCAGCAGAACAGGGGGCCGGGATGACTACACCTTC.

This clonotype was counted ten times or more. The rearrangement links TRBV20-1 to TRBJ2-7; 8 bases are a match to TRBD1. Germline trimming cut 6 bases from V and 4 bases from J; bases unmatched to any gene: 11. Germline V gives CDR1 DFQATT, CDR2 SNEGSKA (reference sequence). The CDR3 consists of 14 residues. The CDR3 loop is CSAQGQGGSYEQYF. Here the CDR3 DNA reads TGCAGTGCACAAGGACAGGGCGGTTCGTACGAGCAGTACTTC.

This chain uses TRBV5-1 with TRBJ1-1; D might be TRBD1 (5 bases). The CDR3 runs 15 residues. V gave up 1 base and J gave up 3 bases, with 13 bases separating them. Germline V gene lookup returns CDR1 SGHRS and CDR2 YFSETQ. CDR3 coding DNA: TGCGCCAGCAGCTTGAGGAGGGTGGGGGACACTGAAGCTTTCTTT. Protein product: CASSLRRVGDTEAFF.

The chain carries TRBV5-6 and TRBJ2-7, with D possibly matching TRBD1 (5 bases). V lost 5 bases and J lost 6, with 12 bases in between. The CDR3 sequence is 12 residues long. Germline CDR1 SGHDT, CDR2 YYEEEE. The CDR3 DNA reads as TGTGCCAGCAGGGGGCCCCAGTTCGAGCAGTACTTC. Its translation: CASRGPQFEQYF.

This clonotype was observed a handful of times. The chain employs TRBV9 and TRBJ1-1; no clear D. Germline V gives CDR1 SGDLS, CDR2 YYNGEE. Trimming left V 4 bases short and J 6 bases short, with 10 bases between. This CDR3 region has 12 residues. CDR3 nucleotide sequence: TGTGCCAGCAGCCAAGATATTTCTGAAGCTTTCTTT. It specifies CASSQDISEAFF.

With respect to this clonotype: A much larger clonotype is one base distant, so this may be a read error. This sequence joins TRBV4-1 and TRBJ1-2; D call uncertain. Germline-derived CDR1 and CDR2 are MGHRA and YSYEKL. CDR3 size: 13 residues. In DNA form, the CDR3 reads TGCGCCAGCAGCCAAGGGAACGGCTATAGCTACACCTTC. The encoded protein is CASSQGNGYSYTF.

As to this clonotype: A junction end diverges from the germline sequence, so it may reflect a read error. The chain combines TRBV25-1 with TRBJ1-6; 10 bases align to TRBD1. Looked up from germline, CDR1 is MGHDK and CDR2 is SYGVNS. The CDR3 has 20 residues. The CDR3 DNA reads TGTGCCAGCAGCGTAGAAGGGACAGGGGCCCGAAGCTCCTATAATTCACCCCTCCGCTTT. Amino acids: CASSVEGTGARSSYNSPLRF. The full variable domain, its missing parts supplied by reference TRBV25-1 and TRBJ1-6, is EADIYQTPRYLVIGTGKKITLECSQTMGHDKMYWYQQDPGMELHLIHYSYGVNSTEKGDLSSESTVSRIRTEHFPLTLESARPSHTSQYLCASSVEGTGARSSYNSPLRFGNGTRLTVT.

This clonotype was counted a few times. CDR3 in DNA: TGTGCCAGCAGTGTAGCGGCCGGTTCGGGCGAGCAGTACTTC. This sequence encodes CASSVAAGSGEQYF. The chain recombines TRBV6-4 with TRBJ2-7; a possible D gene is TRBD2 (6 bases). The germline V and J ends were trimmed by 4 bases and 6 bases, with 16 bases remaining between them. From germline, CDR1 is MRHNA and CDR2 SNTAGT. This CDR3 comprises 14 residues.

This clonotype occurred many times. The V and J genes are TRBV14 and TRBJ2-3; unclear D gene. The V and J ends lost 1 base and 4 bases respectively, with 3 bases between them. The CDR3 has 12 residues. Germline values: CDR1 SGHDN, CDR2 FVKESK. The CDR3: CASSQVPDTQYF. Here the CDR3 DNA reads TGTGCCAGCAGCCAAGTTCCAGATACGCAGTATTTT.

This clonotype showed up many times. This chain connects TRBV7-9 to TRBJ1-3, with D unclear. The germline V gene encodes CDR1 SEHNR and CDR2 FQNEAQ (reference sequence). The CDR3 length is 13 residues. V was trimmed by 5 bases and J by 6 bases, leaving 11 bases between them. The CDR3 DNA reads TGTGCCAGCAGCCTGCAGCATGAAAACACCATATATTTT. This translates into CASSLQHENTIYF.

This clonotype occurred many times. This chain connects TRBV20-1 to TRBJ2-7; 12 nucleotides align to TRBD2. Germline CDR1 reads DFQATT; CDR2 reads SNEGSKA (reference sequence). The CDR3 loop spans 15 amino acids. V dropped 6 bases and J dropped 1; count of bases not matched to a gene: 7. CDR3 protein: CSAEPSGRASYEQYF. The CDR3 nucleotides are TGCAGTGCGGAACCTAGCGGGAGGGCGTCCTACGAGCAGTACTTC.

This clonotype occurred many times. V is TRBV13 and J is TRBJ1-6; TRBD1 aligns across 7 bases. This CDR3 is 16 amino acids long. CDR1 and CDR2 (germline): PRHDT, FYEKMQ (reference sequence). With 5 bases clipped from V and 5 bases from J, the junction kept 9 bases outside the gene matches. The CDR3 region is CASSTTLDRDNSPLHF. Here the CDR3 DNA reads TGTGCCAGCAGCACCACTCTCGACAGGGATAATTCACCCCTCCACTTT.

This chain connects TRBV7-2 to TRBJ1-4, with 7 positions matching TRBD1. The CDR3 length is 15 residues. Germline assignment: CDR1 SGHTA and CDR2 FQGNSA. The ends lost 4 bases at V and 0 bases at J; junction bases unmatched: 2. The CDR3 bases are TGTGCCAGCAGCTCAACAGGGGCAACTAATGAAAAACTGTTTTTT. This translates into CASSSTGATNEKLFF. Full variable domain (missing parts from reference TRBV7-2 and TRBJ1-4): GAGVSQSPSNKVTEKGKDVELRCDPISGHTALYWYRQSLGQGLEFLIYFQGNSAPDKSGLPSDRFSAERTGGSVSTLTIQRTQQEDSAVYLCASSSTGATNEKLFFGSGTQLSVL.

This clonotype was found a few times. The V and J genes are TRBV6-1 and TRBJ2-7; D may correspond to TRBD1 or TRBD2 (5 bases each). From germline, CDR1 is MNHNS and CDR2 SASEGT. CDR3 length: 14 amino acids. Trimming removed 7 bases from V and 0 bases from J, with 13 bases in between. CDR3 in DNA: TGTGCCAGCATCGCAGGGACGAACTCCTACGAGCAGTACTTC. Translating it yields CASIAGTNSYEQYF.